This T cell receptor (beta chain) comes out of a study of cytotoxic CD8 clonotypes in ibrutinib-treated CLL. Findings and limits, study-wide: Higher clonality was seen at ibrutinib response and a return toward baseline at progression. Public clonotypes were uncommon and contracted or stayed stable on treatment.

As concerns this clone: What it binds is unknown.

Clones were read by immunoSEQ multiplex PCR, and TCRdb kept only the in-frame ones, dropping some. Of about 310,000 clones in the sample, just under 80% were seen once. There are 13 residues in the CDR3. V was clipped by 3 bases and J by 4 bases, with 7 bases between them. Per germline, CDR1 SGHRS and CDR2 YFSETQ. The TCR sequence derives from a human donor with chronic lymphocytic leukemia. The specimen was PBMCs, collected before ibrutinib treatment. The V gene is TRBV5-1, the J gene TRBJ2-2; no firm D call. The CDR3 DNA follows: TGCGCCAGCAGCTGGGTTCTCACCGGGGAGCTGTTTTTT. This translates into CASSWVLTGELFF. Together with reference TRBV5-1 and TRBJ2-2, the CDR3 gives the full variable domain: KAGVTQTPRYLIKTRGQQVTLSCSPISGHRSVSWYQQTPGQGLQFLFEYFSETQRNKGNFPGRFSGRQFSNSRSEMNVSTLELGDSALYLCASSWVLTGELFFGEGSRLTVL.